The rows below give T cell receptor beta chains drawn from one sample of a study of beta chain features in type 1 diabetes. The protocol was immunoSEQ multiplex PCR, while the TCRdb copy is restricted to in-frame clones and leaves out a portion. The table shows roughly 290,000 clones, with around 16% occurring only once. The sequencing sample was made of naive CD4+ T cells from blood. All receptors come from a man between 18 and 35 years old with type 1 diabetes. CDR3s include the opening cysteine and the closing phenylalanine or tryptophan. The D gene is left open where the match is weak. A clone size is listed for some rows: how often the clone was seen (once, few, many), or a class if it is expanded.

d_call | j_call | v_call | clone_size | cdr3_nt | cdr3_aa
- | TRBJ2-5 | TRBV5-4 | few | TGTGCCAGCAGCTTGGCCCAAGGGGCACAGGAGACCCAGTACTTC | CASSLAQGAQETQYF
TRBD1 | TRBJ2-1 | TRBV2 | - | TGTGCCAGCAGGGAGGGACAGGGCAATGAGCAGTTCTTC | CASREGQGNEQFF
- | TRBJ1-3 | TRBV30 | - | TGTGCCTGGACTACTCGAAACACCATATATTTT | CAWTTRNTIYF
TRBD1 | TRBJ2-1 | TRBV18 | few | TGTGCCAGCTCCACTACAAGGCCTATGGTAGGACAGGGATTCAATGAGCAGTTCTTC | CASSTTRPMVGQGFNEQFF
TRBD1 | TRBJ1-2 | TRBV6-6 | - | TGTGCCAGCAGCGAGGGGGCTTGGGGCTATGGCTACACCTTC | CASSEGAWGYGYTF
- | TRBJ2-2 | TRBV13 | - | TGTGCCAGCAGCTTATCAGCGGCTTCGAACACCGGGGAGCTGTTTTTT | CASSLSAASNTGELFF
- | TRBJ1-2 | TRBV5-4 | - | TGTGCCAGCAGCGTTTTAGGGGTAGACTATGGCTACACCTTC | CASSVLGVDYGYTF
TRBD2 | TRBJ2-7 | TRBV7-2 | few | TGTGCCAGCAGCCCTGTTGGGAGCGGGAGCACGTTCTACGAGCAGTACTTC | CASSPVGSGSTFYEQYF
- | TRBJ1-4 | TRBV18 | - | TGTGCCAGCTCACGCGGGGGGCTGGCGAATGAAAAACTGTTTTTT | CASSRGGLANEKLFF
- | TRBJ2-4 | TRBV7-9 | few | TGTGCCAGCAGCGAATGGGGACACAAAGGCGGTGTTCGCAAAAACATTCAGTACTTC | CASSEWGHKGGVRKNIQYF
- | TRBJ1-2 | TRBV5-1 | few | TGCGCCTCTCGGGGGGTGAACTATGGCTACACCTTC | CASRGVNYGYTF
- | TRBJ1-2 | TRBV14 | - | TGTGCCAGCAGCTGGACAGTGAACTATGGCTACACCTTC | CASSWTVNYGYTF
- | TRBJ1-1 | TRBV29-1 | - | TGCAGCGTTGGCAGGTGGCATGAAGCTTTCTTT | CSVGRWHEAFF
- | TRBJ2-3 | TRBV21-1 | few | TGTGCCAGCAGCCGACAGGGGCTCACAGATACGCAGTATTTT | CASSRQGLTDTQYF
TRBD1 | TRBJ1-1 | TRBV7-2 | - | TGTGCCAGCAGCCTCGGGACAGGGTTGAACACTGAAGCTTTCTTT | CASSLGTGLNTEAFF
- | TRBJ1-5 | TRBV30 | few | TGTGCCTGGAGTGTTGCAGGGACCCAGCATTTT | CAWSVAGTQHF
- | TRBJ2-3 | TRBV7-2 | - | TGTGCCAGCAGCCCCCTCACTCCGCAGTATTTT | CASSPLTPQYF
TRBD1 | TRBJ2-7 | TRBV28 | few | TGTGCCAGCAGTTTAGCACAGGGGTCCTACGAGCAGTACTTC | CASSLAQGSYEQYF
- | TRBJ2-3 | TRBV4-1 | - | TGCGCCAGCAGCAGCCTTGTGCTGGATACGCAGTATTTT | CASSSLVLDTQYF
- | TRBJ1-6 | TRBV6-5 | - | TGTGCCAGCAGTTACTCGAGTACTAATTCACCCCTCCACTTT | CASSYSSTNSPLHF
TRBD1 | TRBJ2-1 | TRBV7-2 | - | TGTGCCAGCAAAAAAGGACAGGGGTGGAATGAGCAGTTCTTC | CASKKGQGWNEQFF
TRBD1 | TRBJ2-7 | TRBV29-1 | - | TGCAGCGTTGTGACCCGGGGACAGGGTTTAGGGCAGTACTTC | CSVVTRGQGLGQYF
- | TRBJ2-7 | TRBV5-1 | - | TGCGCCAGCAGTGGCAGTCTCTACGAGCAGTACTTC | CASSGSLYEQYF
TRBD1 | TRBJ2-2 | TRBV27 | few | TGTGCCAGCAGTTTACAGACAGGGTCCACCGGGGAGCTGTTTTTT | CASSLQTGSTGELFF
- | TRBJ1-2 | TRBV6-5 | - | TGTGCCAGCAGCCCCGAGGGGAGGGAGGATGGCTACACCTTC | CASSPEGREDGYTF
- | TRBJ2-3 | TRBV30 | few | TGTGCCTGGAGCGGGAGCGCAGATACGCAGTATTTT | CAWSGSADTQYF
TRBD2 | TRBJ2-7 | TRBV11-2 | - | TGTGCCAGCCGAAGCGCGGGGGGGAAGAGTGGAAGCTCCTACGAGCAGTACTTC | CASRSAGGKSGSSYEQYF
- | TRBJ2-4 | TRBV5-1 | few | TGCGCCAGCAGCTTATCGACCTTCACAGACATTCAGTACTTC | CASSLSTFTDIQYF
TRBD1 | TRBJ1-1 | TRBV30 | - | TGTGCCTGGAATCCGACAGGGAAGAACACTGAAGCTTTCTTT | CAWNPTGKNTEAFF
TRBD2 | TRBJ2-1 | TRBV30 | - | TGTGCCTGGAGTGTAAAACTAGCGGGGAGTAATGAGCAGTTCTTC | CAWSVKLAGSNEQFF
- | TRBJ2-2 | TRBV18 | few | TGTGCCAGCTCACTTCACATCCGAAACACCGGGGAGCTGTTTTTT | CASSLHIRNTGELFF
- | TRBJ1-5 | TRBV18 | - | TGTGCCAGCTCTGGTCAGGGCAATCAGCCCCAGCATTTT | CASSGQGNQPQHF
- | TRBJ2-2 | TRBV18 | - | TGTGCCAGCTCACTGGCACACCAACCGAACACCGGGGAGCTGTTTTTT | CASSLAHQPNTGELFF
TRBD2 | TRBJ2-3 | TRBV18 | - | TGTGCCAGCTCACCGACGGTAGCGGGGGGGCCAGATACGCAGTATTTT | CASSPTVAGGPDTQYF
- | TRBJ2-7 | TRBV29-1 | - | TGCACCAAACCCCCTTCCGGCGAGCAGTACTTC | CTKPPSGEQYF
- | TRBJ1-5 | TRBV19 | - | TGTGCCAGTACCATCCGGACGGGCGGGTATCAGCCCCAGCATTTT | CASTIRTGGYQPQHF
- | TRBJ1-1 | TRBV18 | few | TGTGCCAGCTCAACAGGCACGAACACTGAAGCTTTCTTT | CASSTGTNTEAFF
- | TRBJ2-3 | TRBV30 | - | TGTGCCTGGAGTGTCTCGGGCGGGACAGATACGCAGTATTTT | CAWSVSGGTDTQYF
- | TRBJ2-7 | TRBV5-1 | few | TGCGCCAGCAGCCAGACTAGTCCCAACTCCGAGCAGTACTTC | CASSQTSPNSEQYF
TRBD2 | TRBJ2-5 | TRBV5-1 | - | TGCGCCAGCAGCAGTCGACTAGCGGACCAAGAGACCCAGTACTTC | CASSSRLADQETQYF
- | TRBJ2-5 | TRBV30 | few | TGTGCCTGGACTCGGGGTTGGGGAGAGACCCAGTACTTC | CAWTRGWGETQYF
- | TRBJ1-3 | TRBV29-1 | few | TGCAGCTCACAGACTGGAAACACCATATATTTT | CSSQTGNTIYF
TRBD2 | TRBJ2-2 | TRBV4-3 | - | TGCGCCAGCAGCCAAGTACTAGCGACCGGGGAGCTGTTTTTT | CASSQVLATGELFF
- | TRBJ2-3 | TRBV28 | few | TGTGCCAGCAGGCGGTACGCAACAGGGCTCGGTACGCAGTATTTT | CASRRYATGLGTQYF
TRBD1 | TRBJ1-2 | TRBV4-3 | - | TGCGCCAGCAGCCAAGATCCAGGAGGGACAGGGATCGGTGCCGTGGGCTATGGCTACACCTTC | CASSQDPGGTGIGAVGYGYTF
- | TRBJ2-7 | TRBV6-5 | - | TGTGCCAGCAGTTTTAATAGCGGCGCCTACGAGCAGTACTTC | CASSFNSGAYEQYF
- | TRBJ2-1 | TRBV5-4 | few | TGTGCCAGCAGCTTGGCCCTACAGGGCGATGAGCAGTTCTTC | CASSLALQGDEQFF
- | TRBJ2-1 | TRBV5-1 | few | TGCGCCAGCAGCTTGGGTGTAGAGTACAATGAGCAGTTCTTC | CASSLGVEYNEQFF
- | TRBJ1-2 | TRBV11-2 | few | TGTGCCAGCAGCCCGGGACTCGGGGGCTACACCTTC | CASSPGLGGYTF
- | TRBJ1-1 | TRBV7-9 | few | TGTGCCAGCAGCCCCTTGTTGAACACTGAAGCTTTCTTT | CASSPLLNTEAFF